This TCR beta chain was identified during a study of cytomegalovirus exposure and HLA in healthy donors. Study results and caveats: Cytomegalovirus association was assigned to under 200 TCR beta chains. Rare TCR sequences dominated, though some public TCRs recurred in many donors.

Using immunoSEQ multiplex PCR, the repertoire was profiled, and TCRdb retains in-frame clones only, with some absent. Among about 260,000 clones listed, 90% were seen once. CDR3 length equals 13 residues. The germline gives CDR1 MNHEY, CDR2 SMNVEV (reference sequence). Trimming stripped 6 bases from V and 2 bases from J, with 8 bases between. On this clone itself: Its antigen is still unknown.

This chain links TRBV27 with TRBJ2-1; possibly TRBD2 for D (5 bases). This sequence was found in a woman aged 25-40 years in good health and CMV-seronegative. The sample taken for sequencing was PBMCs. CDR3 in amino acids: CASSPAAYNEQFF. The CDR3 nucleotides read TGTGCCAGCAGCCCAGCGGCCTACAATGAGCAGTTCTTC.